This T cell receptor beta chain was sequenced in a study of chemoradiotherapy in HPV16-positive cancers. The CDR3 consists of 15 residues. CDR1 is WNHNN, CDR2 SYGVQD, per germline (reference sequence). V was clipped by 8 bases and J by 4 bases; unmatched bases: 10. This table comes from immunoSEQ multiplex PCR, and its TCRdb copy is limited to in-frame clones, with some not included. The profile shows 6,000 or so clones, approximately 90% of them singletons. This sample comprised tumor tissue, obtained from a patient who underwent chemoradiotherapy. This chain joins TRBV10-1 and TRBJ2-3; 9 bases fit TRBD2. The receptor was isolated from a human donor with HPV-associated anogenital cancer. The CDR3 is CASPELAGGSDTQYF. The CDR3 bases are TGCGCCAGCCCCGAACTAGCGGGTGGGTCAGATACGCAGTATTTT.